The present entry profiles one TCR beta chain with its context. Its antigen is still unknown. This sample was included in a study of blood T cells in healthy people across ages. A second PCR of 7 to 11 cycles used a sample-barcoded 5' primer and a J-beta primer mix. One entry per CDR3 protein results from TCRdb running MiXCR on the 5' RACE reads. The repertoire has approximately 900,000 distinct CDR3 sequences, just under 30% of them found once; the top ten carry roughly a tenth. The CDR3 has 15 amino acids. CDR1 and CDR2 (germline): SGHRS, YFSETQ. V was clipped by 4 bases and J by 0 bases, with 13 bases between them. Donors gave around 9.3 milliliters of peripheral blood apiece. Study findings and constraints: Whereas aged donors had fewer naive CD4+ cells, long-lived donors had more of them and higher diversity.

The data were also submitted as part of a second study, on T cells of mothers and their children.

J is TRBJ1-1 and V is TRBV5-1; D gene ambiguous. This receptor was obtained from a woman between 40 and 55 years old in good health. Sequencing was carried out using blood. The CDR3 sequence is CASSPMTSVNTEAFF. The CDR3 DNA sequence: TGCGCCAGCAGCCCAATGACATCCGTGAACACTGAAGCTTTCTTT.